The clone carrying this T cell receptor beta chain was observed a few times. Trimming removed 0 bases from V and 7 bases from J, with 13 bases in between. The CDR3 totals 14 residues. Germline lookup yields CDR1 LGHNA and CDR2 YSLEER. These data come from a study of cytomegalovirus exposure and HLA in healthy donors. PCR involved 60 Vbeta and 13 Jbeta primers. TCRdb keeps only in-frame clones here, not all; method: immunoSEQ multiplex PCR. The table shows approximately 190,000 clones, with roughly 12% occurring only once. The source of this sequence is a man aged 50-60 years in good health and CMV-seropositive. The sequenced sample consisted of PBMCs. V gene TRBV4-3 combines with J gene TRBJ2-7; D unclear. The CDR3 region has the DNA TGCGCCAGCAGCCAAGAAGCGAACTATGGGGAGCAGTACTTC. This encodes CASSQEANYGEQYF.